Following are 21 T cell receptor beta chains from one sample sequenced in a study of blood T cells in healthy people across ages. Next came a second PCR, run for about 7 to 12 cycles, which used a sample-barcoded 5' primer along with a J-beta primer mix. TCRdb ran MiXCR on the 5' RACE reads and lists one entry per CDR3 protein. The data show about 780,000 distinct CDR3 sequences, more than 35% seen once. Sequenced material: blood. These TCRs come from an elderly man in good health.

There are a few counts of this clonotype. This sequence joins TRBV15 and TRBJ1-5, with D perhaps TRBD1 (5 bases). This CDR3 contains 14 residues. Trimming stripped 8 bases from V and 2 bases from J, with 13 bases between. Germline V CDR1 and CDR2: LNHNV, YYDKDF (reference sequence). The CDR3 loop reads CATRSRVGNQPQHF. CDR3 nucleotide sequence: TGTGCCACCCGGTCCAGGGTGGGCAATCAGCCCCAGCATTTT.

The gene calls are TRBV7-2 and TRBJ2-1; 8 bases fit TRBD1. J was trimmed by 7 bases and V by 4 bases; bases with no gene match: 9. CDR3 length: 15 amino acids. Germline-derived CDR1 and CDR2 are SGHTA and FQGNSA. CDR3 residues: CASSSRQGAKNEQFF. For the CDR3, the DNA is TGTGCCAGCAGCTCCCGGCAGGGGGCTAAAAATGAGCAGTTCTTC.

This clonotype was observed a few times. The CDR3 region has the DNA TGTGCCGGACGGAGAAGCGAGACAGATACGCAGTATTTT. Protein sequence: CAGRRSETDTQYF. This chain connects TRBV12-3 or TRBV12-4 to TRBJ2-3, with no clear D. V lost 11 bases and J 3 bases, leaving 15 bases between the germline ends. The CDR3 extends over 13 amino acids.

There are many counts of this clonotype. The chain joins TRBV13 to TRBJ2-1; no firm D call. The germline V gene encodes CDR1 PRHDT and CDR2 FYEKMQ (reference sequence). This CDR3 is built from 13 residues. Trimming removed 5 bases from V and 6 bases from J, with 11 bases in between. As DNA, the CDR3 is TGTGCCAGCAGCGTGGCGGACCCCAATGAGCAGTTCTTC. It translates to CASSVADPNEQFF.

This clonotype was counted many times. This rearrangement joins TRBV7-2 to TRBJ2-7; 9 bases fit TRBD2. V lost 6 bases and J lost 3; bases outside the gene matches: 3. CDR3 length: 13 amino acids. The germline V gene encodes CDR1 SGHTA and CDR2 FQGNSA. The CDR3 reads CASRPSGIYEQYF. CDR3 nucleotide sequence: TGTGCCAGCAGACCTAGCGGGATCTACGAGCAGTACTTC.

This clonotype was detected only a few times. CDR3 DNA: TGTGCCAGCAGCAACCGGGACAGCCGCTTTGTTAGCACAGATACGCAGTATTTT. This gives the protein CASSNRDSRFVSTDTQYF. V gene TRBV6-1 combines with J gene TRBJ2-3; 7 bases map to TRBD1. V shed 6 bases and J 0 bases; nucleotides not matched to a gene: 15. Germline V gene data show CDR1 as MNHNS and CDR2 as SASEGT. This CDR3 spans 18 amino acids.

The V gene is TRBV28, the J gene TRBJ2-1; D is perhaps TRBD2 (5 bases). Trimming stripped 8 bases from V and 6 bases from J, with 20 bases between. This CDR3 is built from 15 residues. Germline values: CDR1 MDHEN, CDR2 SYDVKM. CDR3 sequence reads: CASGERRVEGNEQFF. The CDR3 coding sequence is TGTGCCAGCGGGGAGCGGCGGGTAGAGGGCAATGAGCAGTTCTTC.

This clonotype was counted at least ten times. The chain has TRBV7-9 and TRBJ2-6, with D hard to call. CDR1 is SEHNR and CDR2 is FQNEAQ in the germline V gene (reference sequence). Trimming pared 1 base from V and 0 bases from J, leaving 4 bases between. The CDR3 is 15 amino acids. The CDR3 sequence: CASSLGFSGANVLTF. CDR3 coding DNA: TGTGCCAGCAGCTTAGGGTTCTCTGGGGCCAACGTCCTGACTTTC.

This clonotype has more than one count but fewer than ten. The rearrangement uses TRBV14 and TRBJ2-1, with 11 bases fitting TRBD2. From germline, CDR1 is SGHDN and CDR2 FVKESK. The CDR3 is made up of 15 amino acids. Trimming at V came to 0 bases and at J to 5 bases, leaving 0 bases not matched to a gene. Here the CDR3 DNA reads TGTGCCAGCAGCCAAGAACTAGCGGGAGACAATGAGCAGTTCTTC. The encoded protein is CASSQELAGDNEQFF.

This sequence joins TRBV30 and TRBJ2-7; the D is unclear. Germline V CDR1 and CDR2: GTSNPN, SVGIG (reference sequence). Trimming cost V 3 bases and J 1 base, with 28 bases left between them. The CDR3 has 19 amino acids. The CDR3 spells CAWSPWTFRIVPPSYEQYF. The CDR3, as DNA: TGTGCCTGGAGCCCCTGGACCTTCAGGATAGTCCCCCCATCCTACGAGCAGTACTTC.

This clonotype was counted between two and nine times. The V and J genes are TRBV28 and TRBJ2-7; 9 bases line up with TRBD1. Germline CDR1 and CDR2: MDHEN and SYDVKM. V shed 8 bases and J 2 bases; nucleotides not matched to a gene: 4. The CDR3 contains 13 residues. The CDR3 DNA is TGTGCCAGCCGCTGGACAGGGGCCTACGAGCAGTACTTC. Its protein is CASRWTGAYEQYF.

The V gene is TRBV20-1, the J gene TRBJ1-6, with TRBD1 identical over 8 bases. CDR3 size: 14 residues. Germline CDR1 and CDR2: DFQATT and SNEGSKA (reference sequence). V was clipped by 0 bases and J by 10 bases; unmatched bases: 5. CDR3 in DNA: TGCAGTGCTAGAGACCCGGGACAGGCATCACCCCTCCACTTT. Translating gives CSARDPGQASPLHF.

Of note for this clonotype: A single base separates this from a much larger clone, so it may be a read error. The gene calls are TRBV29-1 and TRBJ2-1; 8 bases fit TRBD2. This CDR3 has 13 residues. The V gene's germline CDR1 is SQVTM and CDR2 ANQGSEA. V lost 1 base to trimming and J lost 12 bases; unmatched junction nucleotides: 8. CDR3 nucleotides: TGCAGCGTTGAAGTAGCGGGAATGGGTGGGCAGTTCTTC. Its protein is CSVEVAGMGGQFF.

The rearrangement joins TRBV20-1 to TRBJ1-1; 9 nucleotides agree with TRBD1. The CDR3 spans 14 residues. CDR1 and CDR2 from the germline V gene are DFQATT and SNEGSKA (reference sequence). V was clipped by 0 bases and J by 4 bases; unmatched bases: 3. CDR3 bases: TGCAGTGCTAGAGATCACAGGGGGCTCACTGAAGCTTTCTTT. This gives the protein CSARDHRGLTEAFF.

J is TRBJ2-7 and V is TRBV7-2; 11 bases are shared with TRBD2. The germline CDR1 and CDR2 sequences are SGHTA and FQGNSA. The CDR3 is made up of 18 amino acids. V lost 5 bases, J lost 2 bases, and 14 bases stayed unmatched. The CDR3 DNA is TGTGCCAGCAGCCCGTCGGGTGGGGTACTAGCGGGAGCCTACGAGCAGTACTTC. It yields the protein CASSPSGGVLAGAYEQYF.

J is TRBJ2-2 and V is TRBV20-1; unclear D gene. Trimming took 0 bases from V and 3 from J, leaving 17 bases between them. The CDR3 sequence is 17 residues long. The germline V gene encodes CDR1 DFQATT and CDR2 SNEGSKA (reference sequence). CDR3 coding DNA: TGCAGTGCTAGAGATCGGAGTAGCCCCCGGGACACCGGGGAGCTGTTTTTT. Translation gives CSARDRSSPRDTGELFF.

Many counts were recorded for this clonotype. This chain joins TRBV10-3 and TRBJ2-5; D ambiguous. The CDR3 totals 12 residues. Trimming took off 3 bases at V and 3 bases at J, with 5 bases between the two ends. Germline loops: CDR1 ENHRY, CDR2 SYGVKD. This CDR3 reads CAISESEETQYF. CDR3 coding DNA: TGTGCCATCAGTGAATCCGAAGAGACCCAGTACTTC.

CDR3 in DNA: TGCAGTGCTACCGGGACTAGCGGGAGGATCTACGAGCAGTACTTC. Translated: CSATGTSGRIYEQYF. The V call is TRBV20-1, the J call TRBJ2-5, with TRBD2 identical over 15 bases. The DNA matches TRBJ2-7 better at its end, which makes the J call doubtful. Germline values: CDR1 DFQATT, CDR2 SNEGSKA (reference sequence). The CDR3 runs 15 residues.

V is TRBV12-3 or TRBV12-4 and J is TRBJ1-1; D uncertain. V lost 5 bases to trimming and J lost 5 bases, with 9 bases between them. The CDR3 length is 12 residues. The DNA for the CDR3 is TGTGCCAGCAGTCTTTCAGTTACTGAAGCTTTCTTT. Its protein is CASSLSVTEAFF.

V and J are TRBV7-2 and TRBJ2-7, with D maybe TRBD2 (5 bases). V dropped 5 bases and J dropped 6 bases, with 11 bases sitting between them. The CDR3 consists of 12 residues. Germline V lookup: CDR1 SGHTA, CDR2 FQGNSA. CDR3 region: CASSPAGSEQYF. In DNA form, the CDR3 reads TGTGCCAGCAGCCCCGCGGGTTCCGAGCAGTACTTC.

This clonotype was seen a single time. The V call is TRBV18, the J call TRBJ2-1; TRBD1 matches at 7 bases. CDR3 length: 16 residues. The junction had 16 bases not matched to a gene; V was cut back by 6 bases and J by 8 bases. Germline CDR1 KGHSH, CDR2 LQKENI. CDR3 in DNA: TGTGCCAGCTCGATTTCCGGACAGGCGGAAGTCGATGAGCAGTTCTTC. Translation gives CASSISGQAEVDEQFF.